This T cell receptor beta chain was recorded in a study of T-cell reconstitution after alpha-beta-depleted transplantation in children. V lost 1 base and J 0 bases, leaving 10 bases between the germline ends. CDR3 length: 15 amino acids. Germline V gives CDR1 SGHNT, CDR2 YYREEE (reference sequence). A TCRbeta library incorporating unique molecular identifiers was prepared. TCRdb re-called the PCR reads with MiXCR, one entry per CDR3 protein. This table holds around 110,000 distinct CDR3 sequences, over 9% found once. The sample holds a few counts of this clonotype. This rearrangement joins TRBV5-4 to TRBJ1-2; possibly TRBD1 for D (5 bases). The origin of this receptor is a boy aged 2 to 10 with acute lymphoblastic leukemia, due to receive a stem cell transplant. This specimen was PBMCs, taken before TCRalphabeta/CD19-depleted stem cell transplant. The CDR3 DNA reads TGTGCCAGCAGCTTGCCCCAGGGCCCTAACTATGGCTACACCTTC. This gives the protein CASSLPQGPNYGYTF.